The clone carrying this T cell receptor beta chain was detected a few times. This sample's time point: newly diagnosed GD, antithyroid drugs for less than 3 months. TCR sequences were obtained from RNA taken from PBMCs. The authors drew patients from an endocrinology department in Xi'an, China. Germline assignment: CDR1 LNHDA and CDR2 SQIVND (reference sequence). The trim removed 2 bases at V and 0 bases at J, leaving 6 bases unmatched. The CDR3 length is 17 residues. The data belong to a study of regulatory T cells in long-lasting Graves disease. Study in general: Graves' patients, newly diagnosed, had taken antithyroid drugs under 3 months.

To make TCR beta libraries, researchers used iRepertoire HTBI primers and Arm-PCR of CDR3 regions. TCRdb independently ran MiXCR on the multiplex PCR reads; one entry per CDR3 protein. The data contain fewer than 650,000 distinct CDR3 sequences, less than 20% of them singletons. These same data were also listed under a study on T cells in Graves' hyperthyroidism and ophthalmopathy. That source adds: Clinical symptoms, serum thyroxine, TRAb, thyroid ultrasound and orbital computed tomography established diagnosis. Blood samples included most of the expanded thyroid clonotypes exceeding 0.001.

The V call is TRBV19, the J call TRBJ1-5; 8 bases agree with TRBD1. The sequenced sample was peripheral blood mononuclear cells (PBMCs), obtained at new diagnosis, from a patient treated with antithyroid drugs. The receptor was derived from a woman in her 30s with Graves disease. CDR3 loop: CASSIWTGLYSNQPQHF. CDR3 in DNA: TGTGCCAGTAGTATATGGACAGGGCTTTATAGCAATCAGCCCCAGCATTTT.